This T cell receptor beta chain was recorded in a study of CD8+ T cells in alopecia areata. Extraction and reverse transcription of RNA yielded cDNA as the sequencing template. Generated by immunoSEQ multiplex PCR, the TCRdb table keeps only in-frame clones and is missing some. The table shows about 37,000 clones, with around 57% occurring only once. Sorting of CD4+ cells into CD25+CD127- cells was performed for roughly five patients. Sequencing was performed on CD4+ Tregs sorted from blood. This receptor was obtained from a human donor with alopecia areata.

CDR3: CASSLGLAGTRRETQYF. In DNA, the CDR3 is TGCGCCAGCAGCTTGGGACTAGCGGGAACCCGGCGGGAGACCCAGTACTTC. V and J are TRBV5-1 and TRBJ2-5; 11 nucleotides align to TRBD2. The junction had 9 bases not matched to a gene; V was cut back by 0 bases and J by 5 bases. Germline V lookup: CDR1 SGHRS, CDR2 YFSETQ. There are 17 residues in the CDR3.